The clone carrying this T cell receptor beta chain was observed once. Looked up from germline, CDR1 is SNHLY and CDR2 is FYNNEI. The CDR3 has 14 residues. V dropped 6 bases and J dropped 8; count of bases not matched to a gene: 10. Profiling relied on immunoSEQ multiplex PCR, and the TCRdb table lists in-frame clones only, not all of them. The profile covers around 75,000 clones, with 85% to 90% appearing a single time and around 3.9% taken by the ten largest. The sample comes from a study of blood T cell repertoires in COVID-19. The genes are TRBV2 and TRBJ1-2, with 9 bases fitting TRBD1. The clonotype comes from a man aged 65-85 years with active COVID-19. Sequences were obtained from peripheral blood. CDR3 region: CASSRDRDEGGYTF. The CDR3 DNA reads as TGTGCCAGCAGCCGGGACAGGGACGAGGGGGGCTACACCTTC.